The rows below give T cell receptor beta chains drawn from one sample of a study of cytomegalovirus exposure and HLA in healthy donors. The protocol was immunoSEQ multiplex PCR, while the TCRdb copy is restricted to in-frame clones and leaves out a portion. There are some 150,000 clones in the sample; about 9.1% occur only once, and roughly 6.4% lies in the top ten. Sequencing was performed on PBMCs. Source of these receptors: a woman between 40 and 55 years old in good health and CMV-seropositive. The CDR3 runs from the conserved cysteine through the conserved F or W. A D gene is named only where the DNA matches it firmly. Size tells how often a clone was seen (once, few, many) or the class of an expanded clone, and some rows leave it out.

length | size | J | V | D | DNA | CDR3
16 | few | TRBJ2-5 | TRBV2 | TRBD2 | TGTGCCAGCAGTGGTCTAGCGGGCCCGATCCAAGAGACCCAGTACTTC | CASSGLAGPIQETQYF
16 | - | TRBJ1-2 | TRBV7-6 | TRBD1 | TGTGCCAGCAGCTTAAACCCGGGACAGGGGGCAGTTGGCTACACCTTC | CASSLNPGQGAVGYTF
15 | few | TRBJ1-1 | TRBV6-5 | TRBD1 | TGTGCCAGCAGGACAGGGGGGACATTGAACACTGAAGCTTTCTTT | CASRTGGTLNTEAFF
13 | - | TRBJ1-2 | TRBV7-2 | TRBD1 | TGTGCCAGCAGCCCACTACAACAGGGGCTAAAACTCTTC | CASSPLQQGLKLF
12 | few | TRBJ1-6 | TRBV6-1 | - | TGTGCCAGCAGTGATCGGGGGTCACCCCTCCACTTT | CASSDRGSPLHF
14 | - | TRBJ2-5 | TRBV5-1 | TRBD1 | TGCGCCAGCAGCTCCTGGACAGGGGAAGAGACCCAGTACTTC | CASSSWTGEETQYF
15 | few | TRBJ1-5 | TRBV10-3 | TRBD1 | TGTGCCATCAGGGGCGGGACAGGGGACAATCAGCCCCAGCATTTT | CAIRGGTGDNQPQHF
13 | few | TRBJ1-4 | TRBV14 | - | TGTGCCAGCAGCCTCCTTATTAATGAAAAACTGTTTTTT | CASSLLINEKLFF
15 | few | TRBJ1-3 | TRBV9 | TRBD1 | TGTGCCAGCAGCGTAAGACAGGGCGCTGGAAACACCATATATTTT | CASSVRQGAGNTIYF
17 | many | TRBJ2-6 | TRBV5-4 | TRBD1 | TGTGCCAGCAGCTTGGGAGGGACAGACTCTGGGGCCAACGTCCTGACTTTC | CASSLGGTDSGANVLTF